A selection of T cell receptor beta chains follows, all from one sample in a study of CD8 T cells in ankylosing spondylitis. MiXCR, run by TCRdb on the 5' RACE reads, gives a single entry per CDR3 protein. The sample contains under 300,000 distinct CDR3 sequences, 18% of which appear only once. Sequenced: blood, either unsorted or a sorted T cell fraction (not recorded which). These receptors came from a male donor with ankylosing spondylitis or in good health (not recorded which). CDR3s include the opening cysteine and the closing phenylalanine or tryptophan. A D gene is named only where the DNA matches it firmly. Only part of the rows carry a size: once, few, many, or a class if the clone is expanded.

cdr3_length | clone_size | j_call | d_call | v_call | cdr3_nt | cdr3_aa
13 | NA | TRBJ2-7 | NA | TRBV3-1 | TGTGCCAGCAGTCCTAGCCCCTCCTACGAGCAGTACTTC | CASSPSPSYEQYF
13 | few | TRBJ2-2 | NA | TRBV6-2/TRBV6-3 | TGTGCCAGCAGCACGTTGGGTCCCGGGGAGCGGTTTTTT | CASSTLGPGERFF
16 | few | TRBJ2-3 | TRBD1 | TRBV11-2 | TGTGCCAGCAGCTTTGGGACAGGAGGAGGCACAGATACGCAGTATTTT | CASSFGTGGGTDTQYF
17 | NA | TRBJ2-7 | NA | TRBV4-3 | TGCGCCAGCAGCCAAGATTGGGATCAGATACCTCCCTACGAGCAGTACTTC | CASSQDWDQIPPYEQYF
15 | many | TRBJ2-1 | TRBD2 | TRBV2 | TGTGCCAGCAGTGAAGCGGGAGGGTTGGGCAATGAGCAGTTCTTC | CASSEAGGLGNEQFF
11 | NA | TRBJ2-7 | NA | TRBV15 | TGTGCCACCAGCAACCGGGACCGAATGGCTTTC | CATSNRDRMAF
14 | NA | TRBJ2-5 | NA | TRBV9 | TGTGCCAGCAGCGTAGGCGACTTCCAAGAGACCCAGTACTTC | CASSVGDFQETQYF
13 | NA | TRBJ2-3 | NA | TRBV5-1 | TGCGCCAGCAGCCCAATCCCCGACGATACGCAGTATTTT | CASSPIPDDTQYF
14 | NA | TRBJ2-5 | NA | TRBV5-1 | TGCGCCAGCAGCTTGTCTAGTGATTGGGAGACCCAGTACTTC | CASSLSSDWETQYF
14 | many | TRBJ2-3 | NA | TRBV10-3 | TGTGCCATCACTTCGGGACGGATCACAGATACGCAGTATTTT | CAITSGRITDTQYF
13 | NA | TRBJ2-1 | TRBD2 | TRBV12-3/TRBV12-4 | TGTGCCAGCAGGCAACTAGCGGGGGGGGAGCAGTTCTTC | CASRQLAGGEQFF
15 | few | TRBJ2-7 | NA | TRBV7-8 | TGTGCCAGCAGCTTGTCGTTGGGGCAATCCTACGAGCAGTACTTC | CASSLSLGQSYEQYF
17 | few | TRBJ2-5 | NA | TRBV4-2 | TGTGCCAGCAGCCAAGAGTGGAGAGGGGTCGTTTGGGAGACCCAGTACTTC | CASSQEWRGVVWETQYF
17 | few | TRBJ2-3 | TRBD2 | TRBV11-3 | TGTGCCAGCAGCTTAAGACTAGCGGGAGATATAACAGATACGCAGTATTTT | CASSLRLAGDITDTQYF
17 | few | TRBJ2-1 | NA | TRBV4-1 | TGCGCCAGCAGCCAAAAGGCCTATCATATCTACGGCGATGAGCAGTTCTTC | CASSQKAYHIYGDEQFF
14 | few | TRBJ2-3 | TRBD2 | TRBV7-9 | TGTGCCAGCAGCCCACTAGCGGGAACAGATACGCAGTATTTT | CASSPLAGTDTQYF
15 | few | TRBJ1-2 | NA | TRBV29-1 | TGCAGCGTTGAGGGCCACAGAGGAGAGAACTATGGCTACACCTTC | CSVEGHRGENYGYTF
15 | NA | TRBJ2-1 | TRBD1 | TRBV20-1 | TGCAGTGCTAGAGATGTGGGACAGGGAGGAAATGAGCAGTTCTTC | CSARDVGQGGNEQFF
14 | NA | TRBJ2-7 | NA | TRBV29-1 | TGCAGCGTGGAGACCGGGACTGAGAGCTACGAGCAGTACTTC | CSVETGTESYEQYF
16 | NA | TRBJ2-5 | TRBD2 | TRBV9 | TGTGCCAGCAGCGCTCGTAGACTAGCGGGAGTAGAGACCCAGTACTTC | CASSARRLAGVETQYF
18 | NA | TRBJ2-2 | TRBD2 | TRBV12-3/TRBV12-4 | TGTGCCAGCAGTTTTAATGGCGGGAGGGCCGCAAACACCGGGGAGCTGTTTTTT | CASSFNGGRAANTGELFF
15 | NA | TRBJ2-3 | NA | TRBV29-1 | TGCAGCGTTGCCAATGGGGGGGCAGGCACAGATACGCAGTATTTT | CSVANGGAGTDTQYF
14 | NA | TRBJ1-4 | TRBD1 | TRBV27 | TGTGCCAGCAGTTTCGACAGGGTGAGAGAAAAACTGTTTTTT | CASSFDRVREKLFF
15 | few | TRBJ1-2 | NA | TRBV6-5 | TGTGCCAGCAGTTACCCTGCGGACAGTAACCCTGGCTACACCTTC | CASSYPADSNPGYTF
17 | few | TRBJ2-1 | TRBD2 | TRBV27 | TGTGCCAGCAGTTTATTTGGACTAGCGGGAGTAGGCAATGAGCAGTTCTTC | CASSLFGLAGVGNEQFF
18 | NA | TRBJ2-1 | TRBD1 | TRBV4-1 | TGCGCCAGCAGCCAAGACGCAGGGGGCCCGAAATCCTACAATGAGCAGTTCTTC | CASSQDAGGPKSYNEQFF
15 | few | TRBJ2-1 | TRBD2 | TRBV19 | TGTGCCACTGAAGCCGGGACTAGCGGGAGGGATGAGCAGTTCTTC | CATEAGTSGRDEQFF
15 | NA | TRBJ2-1 | NA | TRBV4-1 | TGCGCCAGCAGCCAAGTAATAGTCGGCTACAATGAGCAGTTCTTC | CASSQVIVGYNEQFF